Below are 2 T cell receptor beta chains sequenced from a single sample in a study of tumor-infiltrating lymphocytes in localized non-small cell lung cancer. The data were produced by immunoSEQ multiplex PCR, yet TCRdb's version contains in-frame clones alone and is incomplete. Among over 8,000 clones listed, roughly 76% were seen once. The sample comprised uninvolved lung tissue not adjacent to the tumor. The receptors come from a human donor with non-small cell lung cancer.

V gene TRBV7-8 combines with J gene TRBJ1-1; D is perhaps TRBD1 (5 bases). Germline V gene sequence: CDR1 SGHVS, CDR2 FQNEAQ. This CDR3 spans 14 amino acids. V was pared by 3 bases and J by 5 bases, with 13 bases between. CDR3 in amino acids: CASSFQGRGTEAFF. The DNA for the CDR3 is TGTGCCAGCAGCTTCCAGGGTAGAGGGACTGAAGCTTTCTTT.

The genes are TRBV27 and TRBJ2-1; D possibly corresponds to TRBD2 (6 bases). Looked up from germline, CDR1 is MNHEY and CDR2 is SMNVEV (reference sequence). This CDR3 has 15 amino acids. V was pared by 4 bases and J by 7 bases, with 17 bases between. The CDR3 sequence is CASSYWASVGNEQFF. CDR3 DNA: TGTGCCAGCAGTTACTGGGCTAGCGTTGGTAATGAGCAGTTCTTC.